This T cell receptor beta chain emerged from a study of vaccination effects on CD4 cells after COVID-19. As to this clone: Its antigen is not identified.

The CDR3 is 13 amino acids. Germline CDR1 and CDR2: MNHEY and SVGAGI. Trimming removed 6 bases from V and 6 bases from J; junction bases left unmatched: 4. Once cultured for approximately 10 days, the cells underwent separation to obtain CD4+ T cells. Nobody among the vaccine recipients had prior SARS-CoV-2 infection (nucleocapsid antibodies were negative). The authors replaced half the medium with IL-2 medium on days 3 and 7. Method: immunoSEQ multiplex PCR; TCRdb's copy keeps in-frame clones and lacks some. The table has around 40,000 clones, about two thirds seen once; the top ten hold 3.5% to 4.5%.

V usage is TRBV6-5 and J usage is TRBJ1-5, with 8 bases fitting TRBD1. The specimen was CD4+ T cells from PBMCs cultured without peptide, collected before COVID-19 vaccination. This clonotype originated in a human donor who received a COVID-19 vaccine. This chain's CDR3 is CASRADRVQPQHF. CDR3 sequence (DNA): TGTGCCAGCAGAGCGGACAGGGTTCAGCCCCAGCATTTT.